Presented here are 20 T cell receptor beta chains from one specimen sequenced in a study of T cells after yellow fever vaccination. TCRdb reprocessed the 5' RACE reads via MiXCR and lists one record per CDR3 protein. This sample has just over 250,000 distinct CDR3 sequences, with about 5.2% found just once. This specimen consisted of CD4+ T cells sorted from PBMCs, obtained on the day of the yellow fever booster vaccination. The receptor source for this set is a man between 18 and 29 years old who received the YFV17D yellow fever vaccine.

This clonotype was observed many times. The chain carries TRBV9 and TRBJ2-5; no clear D. The germline V gene encodes CDR1 SGDLS and CDR2 YYNGEE. The V gene lost 0 bases and the J gene lost 3 bases, with 12 bases spanning the gap. This CDR3 has 15 residues. The CDR3 here is CASSVGPSEEETQYF. CDR3 nucleotide sequence: TGTGCCAGCAGCGTAGGGCCCTCCGAAGAAGAGACCCAGTACTTC.

There are many counts of this clonotype. The J gene is TRBJ1-5, the V gene TRBV2; 8 nucleotides align to TRBD1. Germline V gives CDR1 SNHLY, CDR2 FYNNEI. The CDR3 covers 16 residues. Trimming at V came to 5 bases and at J to 3 bases, leaving 9 bases not matched to a gene. CDR3 sequence (DNA): TGTGCCAGCAGTCCCACGCCAGGGGGCCTCAATCAGCCCCAGCATTTT. The encoded protein is CASSPTPGGLNQPQHF.

Ten or more counts support this clonotype. The gene calls are TRBV12-3 or TRBV12-4 and TRBJ2-6, with D hard to call. This CDR3 has 13 amino acids. The germline V and J ends were trimmed by 5 bases and 0 bases, with 2 bases remaining between them. This CDR3 is CASSGSGANVLTF. CDR3 in DNA: TGTGCCAGCAGTGGCTCTGGGGCCAACGTCCTGACTTTC.

This clonotype showed up just a few times. The chain links TRBV5-1 to TRBJ2-3, with TRBD1 identical over 7 bases. This CDR3 comprises 14 residues. After removal of 3 bases from V and 5 bases from J, the junction contained 6 bases not matched to a gene. Per germline, CDR1 SGHRS and CDR2 YFSETQ. CDR3 DNA: TGCGCCAGCAGCTCACAGGGGCCCGGAGATACGCAGTATTTT. Its protein product is CASSSQGPGDTQYF.

This clonotype was counted only a few times. V and J are TRBV27 and TRBJ2-1, with TRBD2 matching over 7 bases. This CDR3 is built from 14 residues. V lost 5 bases to trimming and J lost 4 bases; unmatched junction nucleotides: 5. Germline V gene sequence: CDR1 MNHEY, CDR2 SMNVEV (reference sequence). CDR3 protein: CASSKPGLYNEQFF. The CDR3 DNA is TGTGCCAGCAGTAAACCGGGACTATACAATGAGCAGTTCTTC.

This chain links TRBV27 with TRBJ2-1; TRBD1 agrees at 7 bases. The CDR3 runs to 18 residues. The trim removed 2 bases at V and 3 bases at J, leaving 13 bases unmatched. CDR1 MNHEY and CDR2 SMNVEV come from the germline V gene (reference sequence). CDR3 sequence reads: CASSLGLGGGSIYNEQFF. DNA of the CDR3: TGTGCCAGCAGTTTAGGGCTAGGGGGCGGTTCTATCTACAATGAGCAGTTCTTC.

This clonotype was seen more than once but under ten times. This sequence joins TRBV9 and TRBJ2-2; 7 nucleotides agree with TRBD1. The CDR3 is 14 amino acids. CDR1 and CDR2 from the germline V gene are SGDLS and YYNGEE. The ends lost 3 bases at V and 6 bases at J; junction bases unmatched: 5. The CDR3 here is CASSGTGRAGELFF. The CDR3 DNA is TGTGCCAGCAGCGGGACAGGAAGGGCCGGGGAGCTGTTTTTT.

The rearrangement links TRBV5-1 to TRBJ1-5; D is unclear. V lost 4 bases, J lost 9 bases, and 14 bases lay in between. The CDR3 contains 13 residues. Germline CDR1 is SGHRS and CDR2 is YFSETQ. DNA of the CDR3: TGCGCCAGCAGCCTGGAGGGCAACGGGCCCCAGCATTTT. Encoded protein: CASSLEGNGPQHF.

The chain employs TRBV19 and TRBJ2-7, with a weak D call TRBD1 (6 bases). The V end lost 5 bases, the J end lost 1 base, and 15 bases lay between the germline ends. The CDR3 totals 15 residues. Germline V CDR1 and CDR2: LNHDA, SQIVND (reference sequence). CDR3 loop: CASSATGTPSYEQYF. The CDR3 region has the DNA TGTGCCAGTAGTGCCACCGGGACACCTTCCTACGAGCAGTACTTC.

The sample holds a few counts of this clonotype. J is TRBJ2-7 and V is TRBV6-5; no firm D call. Germline values: CDR1 MNHEY, CDR2 SVGAGI. The V gene lost 6 bases and the J gene lost 6 bases, with 15 bases spanning the gap. The length of the CDR3 is 13 residues. The CDR3 sequence: CASSRVAFLEQYV. The CDR3, as DNA: TGTGCCAGCAGCCGAGTGGCCTTCCTCGAGCAGTACGTC.

Note on this clonotype: One end of the junction varies from germline; a read error may be responsible. The chain is built from TRBV7-9 and TRBJ1-2, with TRBD1 as a possible D gene (6 bases). Germline CDR1 is SEHNR and CDR2 is FQNEAQ (reference sequence). This CDR3 is built from 13 residues. CDR3 in amino acids: CASSLAGGNGFTF. The DNA of the CDR3 is TGTGCCAGCAGCTTAGCGGGGGGCAATGGCTTCACCTTC.

The genes are TRBV30 and TRBJ2-7, with D possibly matching TRBD1 (6 bases). This CDR3 has 16 residues. From germline, CDR1 is GTSNPN and CDR2 SVGIG (reference sequence). V lost 0 bases and J lost 4, with 19 bases in between. CDR3 sequence (DNA): TGTGCCTGGAGTGTATCCGCCAGGGGCCTCGGATACGAGCAGTACTTC. Residues: CAWSVSARGLGYEQYF. Full variable domain (outside the CDR3, taken from reference TRBV30 and TRBJ2-7): SQTIHQWPATLVQPVGSPLSLECTVEGTSNPNLYWYRQAAGRGLQLLFYSVGIGQISSEVPQNLSASRPQDRQFILSSKKLLLSDSGFYLCAWSVSARGLGYEQYFGPGTRLTVT.

This clonotype was observed at least ten times. The chain carries TRBV6-5 and TRBJ2-3; D unclear. The germline CDR1 and CDR2 sequences are MNHEY and SVGAGI. The CDR3 length is 14 residues. V lost 6 bases and J 4 bases, leaving 14 bases between the germline ends. The CDR3 DNA reads TGTGCCAGCAGGTACCAACCTGAATCAGATACGCAGTATTTT. Its translation is CASRYQPESDTQYF.

A few counts support this clonotype. This chain connects TRBV24-1 to TRBJ2-1, with 10 bases that match TRBD2. With 6 bases clipped from V and 7 bases from J, the junction kept 5 bases outside the gene matches. Per the germline V gene, CDR1 is KGHDR and CDR2 is SFDVKD. The CDR3 covers 14 residues. The CDR3 loop is CATSPSGGANEQFF. Written as DNA, the CDR3 is TGTGCCACCAGTCCCAGCGGGGGGGCGAATGAGCAGTTCTTC.

The V call is TRBV5-4, the J call TRBJ2-5; 7 bases fit TRBD1. The CDR3 is 14 residues long. J gave up 2 bases and V 2 bases, and 3 bases lay outside the gene matches. Germline V gives CDR1 SGHNT, CDR2 YYREEE (reference sequence). The CDR3 nucleotides are TGTGCCAGCAGCTTCCAGACAGGGCAAGAGACCCAGTACTTC. Its translation is CASSFQTGQETQYF.

Only a few counts were recorded for this clonotype. The genes are TRBV12-3 or TRBV12-4 and TRBJ1-6, with unresolved D. Trimming took off 4 bases at V and 13 bases at J, with 17 bases between the two ends. The CDR3 runs to 14 residues. The chain's CDR3 is CASSYSRLWGPLHF. CDR3 in DNA: TGTGCCAGCAGTTATTCCCGCCTATGGGGTCCCCTCCACTTT.

This clonotype was seen only a few times. The CDR3 ends on some other residue instead of the conserved phenylalanine or tryptophan, so this is likely a read error. No DNA is shown, since the ends of the CDR3 on it are uncertain; the CDR3 is the one TCRdb lists. The rearrangement uses TRBV12-3 or TRBV12-4 and TRBJ1-1. The CDR3 has 13 amino acids, counting both end residues. The CDR3 here is CASSLSLPKDVKL.

This clonotype was seen more than once but under ten times. The chain couples TRBV27 to TRBJ2-7; TRBD1 matches at 10 bases. V dropped 5 bases and J dropped 5; count of bases not matched to a gene: 9. This CDR3 is 15 amino acids long. Germline V gene sequence: CDR1 MNHEY, CDR2 SMNVEV (reference sequence). CDR3 coding DNA: TGTGCCAGCAGTCCTGGGACAGGGGACGACCACGAGCAGTACTTC. Its protein is CASSPGTGDDHEQYF.

This chain links TRBV5-6 with TRBJ2-1, with 10 nucleotides matching TRBD1. The germline V gene encodes CDR1 SGHDT and CDR2 YYEEEE. CDR3 length: 13 amino acids. The J segment lost 16 bases and the V segment lost 3 bases, leaving 10 bases of the junction unmatched. CDR3 residues: CASSSNRQGAPFF. The CDR3 coding sequence is TGTGCCAGCAGCTCGAACCGACAGGGGGCCCCATTCTTC.

The genes are TRBV12-3 or TRBV12-4 and TRBJ1-6, with 9 bases matching TRBD1. Trimming cost V 7 bases and J 9 bases; bases outside gene matches: 7. This CDR3 spans 14 amino acids. The CDR3: CASTIGQGTSPLHF. For the CDR3, the DNA is TGTGCCAGCACTATCGGACAGGGGACTTCACCCCTCCACTTT.